This T cell receptor (beta chain) emerged from a study of blood T cell repertoires in COVID-19. For the study at large: Acute-phase and convalescent COVID-19 samples originated in the United States, Italy and Spain. T cells, B-cell-depleted T cells, or PBMCs provided the cDNA or gDNA that served as material.

Study processing details: Scientists estimated how many nucleated cells there were by amplifying reference gene primers. Measured with immunoSEQ multiplex PCR; TCRdb has only the in-frame clones, and not every one. V and J calls and clone size are given by that table; D and trimming were obtained from the DNA. The sample records 190,000 or so clones, about 87% being singletons. The sequenced sample was peripheral blood. The clonotype originates from a woman in her 30s with acute or convalescent COVID-19.

The CDR3, as DNA: TGCGCCAGCAGCTTCGGACAGGGAGGGAATTCACCCCTCCACTTT. Its translation: CASSFGQGGNSPLHF. The V and J genes are TRBV5-1 and TRBJ1-6; TRBD1 matches 8 bases. CDR1 SGHRS and CDR2 YFSETQ come from the germline V gene. The CDR3 covers 15 residues. The trim removed 2 bases at V and 7 bases at J, leaving 5 bases unmatched. Supplemented by reference TRBV5-1 and TRBJ1-6, the full variable domain reads KAGVTQTPRYLIKTRGQQVTLSCSPISGHRSVSWYQQTPGQGLQFLFEYFSETQRNKGNFPGRFSGRQFSNSRSEMNVSTLELGDSALYLCASSFGQGGNSPLHFGNGTRLTVT.